The 17 T cell receptor beta chains below all came from one sample that was sequenced in a study of cytomegalovirus exposure and HLA in healthy donors. The data were produced by immunoSEQ multiplex PCR, yet TCRdb's version contains in-frame clones alone and is incomplete. The table includes hundreds of thousands of clones, more than 85% detected once. The sample comprised PBMCs. The receptors come from a man between 18 and 35 years old in good health and CMV-seropositive.

The rearrangement joins TRBV6-6 to TRBJ2-1; perhaps TRBD2 as D (6 bases). V was clipped by 1 base and J by 8 bases, with 15 bases between them. This CDR3 contains 15 residues. Germline CDR1 MNHNY, CDR2 SVGAGI (reference sequence). As DNA, the CDR3 is TGTGCCAGCAGTTACTTCCAAGCAGGCGGGGATGAGCAGTTCTTC. Amino acids: CASSYFQAGGDEQFF.

This clone was picked up a small number of times. The chain employs TRBV19 and TRBJ1-5, with TRBD1 matching 9 bases. Germline V gives CDR1 LNHDA, CDR2 SQIVND (reference sequence). The CDR3 has 18 residues. Trimming took 4 bases from V and 2 from J; bases not matched to a gene: 12. The CDR3 protein is CASSKDRGRVIGNQPQHF. CDR3 DNA sequence: TGTGCCAGTAGTAAGGACAGGGGTCGAGTGATAGGCAATCAGCCCCAGCATTTT.

This rearrangement joins TRBV7-3 to TRBJ2-7; 8 bases map to TRBD2. With V trimmed by 5 bases and J by 6 bases, 9 bases remained unmatched. The length of the CDR3 is 14 residues. Germline loops: CDR1 SGHTA, CDR2 FQGTGA. The CDR3 sequence is CASSLGRGEREQYF. As DNA, the CDR3 is TGTGCCAGCAGCCTCGGGAGGGGGGAGCGCGAGCAGTACTTC.

The rearrangement uses TRBV27 and TRBJ1-5; D not certain. The CDR3 has 13 residues. With 3 bases removed from V and 2 bases from J, the gap between germline ends came to 5 bases. In germline, CDR1 is MNHEY, CDR2 SMNVEV (reference sequence). Here the CDR3 reads CASSFRRNQPQHF. Here the CDR3 DNA reads TGTGCCAGCAGTTTCAGGCGCAATCAGCCCCAGCATTTT.

The CDR3 spells CASTSRIRVYEQYF. In nucleotides, the CDR3 is TGTGCCAGCACCTCAAGAATAAGAGTTTACGAGCAGTACTTC. V is TRBV7-8 and J is TRBJ2-7; D unclear. Trimming took off 7 bases at V and 4 bases at J, with 17 bases between the two ends. The CDR3 extends over 14 amino acids. From germline, CDR1 is SGHVS and CDR2 FQNEAQ.

The chain combines TRBV6-1 with TRBJ2-2; TRBD2 is a possible D gene (5 bases). The CDR3 sequence is 14 residues long. V lost 4 bases to trimming and J lost 5 bases, with 11 bases between them. Per germline, CDR1 MNHNS and CDR2 SASEGT. The CDR3 region is CASSGRGRTGELFF. CDR3 coding DNA: TGTGCCAGCAGTGGCCGGGGAAGGACCGGGGAGCTGTTTTTT.

In this sample, this clone turned up a few times. The DNA for the CDR3 is TGTGCCAGCAGTGACTCCGACACAGATACGCAGTATTTT. This translates into CASSDSDTDTQYF. The genes are TRBV6-4 and TRBJ2-3; D is ambiguous. V lost 0 bases and J 2 bases, leaving 3 bases between the germline ends. Germline CDR1 is MRHNA and CDR2 is SNTAGT. This CDR3 spans 13 amino acids.

This chain's CDR3 is CASSLSTSGFTGELFF. CDR3 nucleotide sequence: TGTGCCAGCAGCTTATCCACTAGCGGATTTACCGGGGAGCTGTTTTTT. The chain recombines TRBV7-8 with TRBJ2-2; 8 positions match TRBD2. The CDR3 sequence is 16 residues long. Germline trimming cut 2 bases from V and 5 bases from J; bases unmatched to any gene: 7. Per germline, CDR1 SGHVS and CDR2 FQNEAQ.

The rearrangement uses TRBV7-8 and TRBJ2-3; no reliable D call. The V gene lost 1 base and the J gene lost 0 bases, with 5 bases spanning the gap. The germline gives CDR1 SGHVS, CDR2 FQNEAQ. There are 14 residues in the CDR3. This CDR3 is CASSLGASTDTQYF. The CDR3 DNA reads as TGTGCCAGCAGCTTAGGGGCTAGCACAGATACGCAGTATTTT.

This chain joins TRBV15 and TRBJ2-1, with no clear D. CDR1 is LNHNV and CDR2 is YYDKDF in the germline V gene (reference sequence). V lost 4 bases and J 6 bases, leaving 10 bases between the germline ends. This CDR3 spans 13 amino acids. The CDR3 spells CATSTPPGNEQFF. The CDR3 bases are TGTGCCACCAGCACCCCCCCCGGCAATGAGCAGTTCTTC. Together with reference TRBV15 and TRBJ2-1, the CDR3 gives the full variable domain: DAMVIQNPRYQVTQFGKPVTLSCSQTLNHNVMYWYQQKSSQAPKLLFHYYDKDFNNEADTPDNFQSRRPNTSFCFLDIRSPGLGDTAMYLCATSTPPGNEQFFGPGTRLTVL.

Regarding this clone: At one of its ends the junction is not consistent with the germline gene, which may arise from a read error. The rearrangement uses TRBV29-1 and TRBJ2-3, with 8 bases aligning to TRBD1. The CDR3 loop spans 16 amino acids. Germline V gene data show CDR1 as SQVTM and CDR2 as ANQGSEA. The CDR3 DNA sequence: TGCAGCGTTTGGACAGGGCCCCACAAGAGCACATATACGCAGTATTTT. Protein sequence: CSVWTGPHKSTYTQYF.

This clone was picked up a small number of times. The V gene is TRBV5-1, the J gene TRBJ2-5; 8 bases match TRBD2. V shed 4 bases and J 1 base; nucleotides not matched to a gene: 3. The CDR3 has 14 residues. Germline assignment: CDR1 SGHRS and CDR2 YFSETQ. Written as DNA, the CDR3 is TGCGCCAGCAGCCAAACTAGCGGCCAAGAGACCCAGTACTTC. It specifies CASSQTSGQETQYF.

This CDR3 is CASSFGQVHSYEQYF. Here the CDR3 DNA reads TGTGCCAGCAGCTTCGGACAGGTCCACTCCTACGAGCAGTACTTC. The chain has TRBV7-9 and TRBJ2-7; 7 nucleotides agree with TRBD1. Germline-derived CDR1 and CDR2 are SEHNR and FQNEAQ (reference sequence). J lost 0 bases, V lost 3 bases, and 5 bases had no gene match. The CDR3 length is 15 residues.

The chain links TRBV6-1 to TRBJ1-2; D is unclear. V was trimmed by 7 bases and J by 1 base, leaving 7 bases between them. The CDR3 runs to 12 residues. Germline V gives CDR1 MNHNS, CDR2 SASEGT. CDR3 sequence reads: CASNGVNYGYTF. CDR3 DNA sequence: TGTGCCAGCAACGGCGTTAACTATGGCTACACCTTC.

V usage is TRBV30 and J usage is TRBJ1-5; 8 nucleotides match TRBD1. Germline V CDR1 and CDR2: GTSNPN, SVGIG (reference sequence). This CDR3 is 14 amino acids long. V trimming: 3 bases; J trimming: 1 base; junction bases outside the gene matches: 2. The CDR3 loop is CAWRGQVSNQPQHF. The CDR3 DNA reads TGTGCCTGGAGGGGACAGGTCAGCAATCAGCCCCAGCATTTT.

V is TRBV5-1 and J is TRBJ2-2; unclear D gene. Trimming took off 2 bases at V and 7 bases at J, with 9 bases between the two ends. The CDR3 extends over 13 amino acids. CDR1 is SGHRS, CDR2 YFSETQ, per germline. The CDR3 loop is CASSFILGGELFF. For the CDR3, the DNA is TGCGCCAGCAGCTTTATTCTGGGCGGGGAGCTGTTTTTT.

This chain links TRBV12-5 with TRBJ2-2, with D uncertain. V dropped 1 base and J dropped 4 bases, with 4 bases sitting between them. This CDR3 is built from 13 residues. Germline CDR1 reads LGHNT; CDR2 reads FRNRAP. As DNA, the CDR3 is TGTGCTAGTGGTTTGGGCGGCACCGGGGAGCTGTTTTTT. Translating it yields CASGLGGTGELFF.